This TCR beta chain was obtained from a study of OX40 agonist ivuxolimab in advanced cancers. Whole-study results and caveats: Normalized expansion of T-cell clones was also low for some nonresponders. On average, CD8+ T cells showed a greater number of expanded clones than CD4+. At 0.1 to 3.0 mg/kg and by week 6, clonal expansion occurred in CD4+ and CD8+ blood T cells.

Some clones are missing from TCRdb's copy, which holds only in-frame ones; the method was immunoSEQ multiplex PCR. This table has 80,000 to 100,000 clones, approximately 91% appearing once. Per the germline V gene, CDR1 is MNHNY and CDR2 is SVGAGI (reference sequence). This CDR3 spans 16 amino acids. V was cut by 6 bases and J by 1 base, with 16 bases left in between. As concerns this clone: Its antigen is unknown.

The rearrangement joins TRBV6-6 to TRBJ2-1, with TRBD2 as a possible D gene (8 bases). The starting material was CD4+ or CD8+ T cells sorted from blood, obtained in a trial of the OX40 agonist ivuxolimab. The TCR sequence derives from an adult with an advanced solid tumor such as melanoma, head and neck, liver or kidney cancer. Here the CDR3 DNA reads TGTGCCAGCAGCCCCGGGAGGGGGCTATCCTACAATGAGCAGTTCTTC. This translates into CASSPGRGLSYNEQFF.